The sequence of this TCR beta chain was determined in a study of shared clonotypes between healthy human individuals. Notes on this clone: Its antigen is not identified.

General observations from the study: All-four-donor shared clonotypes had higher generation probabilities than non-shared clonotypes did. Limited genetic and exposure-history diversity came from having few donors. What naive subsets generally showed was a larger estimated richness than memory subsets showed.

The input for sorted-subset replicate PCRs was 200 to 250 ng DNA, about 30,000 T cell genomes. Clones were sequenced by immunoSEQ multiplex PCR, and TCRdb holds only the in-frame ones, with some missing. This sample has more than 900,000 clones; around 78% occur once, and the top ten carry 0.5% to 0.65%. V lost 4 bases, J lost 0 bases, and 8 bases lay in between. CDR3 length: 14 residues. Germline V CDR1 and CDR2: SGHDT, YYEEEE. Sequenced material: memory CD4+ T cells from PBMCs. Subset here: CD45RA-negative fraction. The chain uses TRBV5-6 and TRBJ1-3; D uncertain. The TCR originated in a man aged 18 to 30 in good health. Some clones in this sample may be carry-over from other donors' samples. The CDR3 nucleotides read TGTGCCAGCAGCCTCTGGGACTCTGGAAACACCATATATTTT. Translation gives CASSLWDSGNTIYF. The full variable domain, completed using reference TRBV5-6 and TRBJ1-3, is DAGVTQSPTHLIKTRGQQVTLRCSPKSGHDTVSWYQQALGQGPQFIFQYYEEEERQRGNFPDRFSGHQFPNYSSELNVNALLLGDSALYLCASSLWDSGNTIYFGEGSWLTVV.